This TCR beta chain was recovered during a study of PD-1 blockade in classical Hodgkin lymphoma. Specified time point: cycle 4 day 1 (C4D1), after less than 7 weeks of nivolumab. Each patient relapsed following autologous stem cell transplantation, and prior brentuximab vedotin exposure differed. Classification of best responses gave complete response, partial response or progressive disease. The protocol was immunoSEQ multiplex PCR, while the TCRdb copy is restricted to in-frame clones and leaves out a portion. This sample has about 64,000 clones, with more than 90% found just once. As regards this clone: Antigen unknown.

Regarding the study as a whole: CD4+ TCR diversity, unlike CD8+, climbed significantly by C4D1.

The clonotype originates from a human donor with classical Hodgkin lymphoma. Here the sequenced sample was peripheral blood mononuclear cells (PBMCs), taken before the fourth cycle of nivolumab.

The CDR3 nucleotides read TGTGCCAGCAGCTCCTCCCCTGGCACAGATACGCAGTATTTT. Translating gives CASSSSPGTDTQYF. The chain has TRBV7-2 and TRBJ2-3; D unclear. Germline loops: CDR1 SGHTA, CDR2 FQGNSA. V lost 4 bases to trimming and J lost 1 base, with 9 bases between them. CDR3 length: 14 amino acids. Combining the CDR3 with reference TRBV7-2 and TRBJ2-3 gives the whole variable domain GAGVSQSPSNKVTEKGKDVELRCDPISGHTALYWYRQSLGQGLEFLIYFQGNSAPDKSGLPSDRFSAERTGGSVSTLTIQRTQQEDSAVYLCASSSSPGTDTQYFGPGTRLTVL.